Listed below are T cell receptor beta chains from one sample, sequenced in a study of radiotherapy plus CTLA-4 blockade in lung cancer. Data came from immunoSEQ multiplex PCR; TCRdb stores just in-frame clones and leaves some out. The repertoire consists of about 73,000 clones, with about nine tenths occurring once and the leading ten covering 40%. The input for sequencing was peripheral blood, taken from a patient treated with radiotherapy plus ipilimumab. The origin of the receptors is a human donor with non-small cell lung cancer that progressed on radiotherapy plus ipilimumab. The CDR3 runs from the conserved cysteine through the conserved F or W. D genes are given only for firm matches. The size field is filled for only some rows; it gives once, few, many or a size class.

D,size,V,J,CDR3,DNA
NA,NA,TRBV9,TRBJ2-1,CASSVGTNNEQFF,TGTGCCAGCAGCGTAGGTACCAACAATGAGCAGTTCTTC
NA,NA,TRBV15,TRBJ2-5,CATSSGLGEGLETQYF,TGTGCCACCAGCAGCGGGTTAGGTGAAGGGTTAGAGACCCAGTACTTC
TRBD1,few,TRBV5-1,TRBJ2-5,CASSWGQETQYF,TGCGCCAGCAGCTGGGGACAGGAGACCCAGTACTTC
NA,NA,TRBV9,TRBJ2-1,CASSVAPRTDSSSYNEQFF,TGTGCCAGCAGCGTAGCCCCTCGGACGGATTCCAGCTCCTACAATGAGCAGTTCTTC
NA,NA,TRBV2,TRBJ2-5,CASSEWGSRETQYF,TGTGCCAGCAGTGAATGGGGTTCACGGGAGACCCAGTACTTC
TRBD1,NA,TRBV19,TRBJ1-1,CASSTRTGLRRGTEAFF,TGTGCCAGTAGTACTCGGACAGGGCTCCGTAGGGGCACTGAAGCTTTCTTT
NA,NA,TRBV2,TRBJ2-6,CAGRSSGANVLTF,TGTGCCGGACGCAGTTCCGGGGCCAACGTCCTGACTTTC
TRBD1,NA,TRBV5-1,TRBJ2-3,CASSSTGGADTQYF,TGCGCCAGCAGCTCGACAGGGGGTGCAGATACGCAGTATTTT
NA,NA,TRBV5-6,TRBJ1-5,CASSSTGYDQPQHF,TGTGCCAGCAGCTCAACAGGGTACGATCAGCCCCAGCATTTT
NA,NA,TRBV2,TRBJ1-2,CASRDVGTHYGYTF,TGTGCCAGCAGGGATGTCGGGACACACTATGGCTACACCTTC
TRBD1,NA,TRBV30,TRBJ1-1,CAWSGQGYTEAFF,TGTGCCTGGAGTGGACAGGGGTACACTGAAGCTTTCTTT
NA,NA,TRBV5-1,TRBJ1-1,CASSWDGRSNTEAFF,TGCGCCAGCAGCTGGGACGGACGTTCGAACACTGAAGCTTTCTTT
TRBD2,NA,TRBV30,TRBJ2-5,CAWTSGQETQYF,TGTGCCTGGACTAGCGGCCAAGAGACCCAGTACTTC
NA,NA,TRBV27,TRBJ1-2,CASRGDGANYGYTF,TGTGCCAGCAGAGGGGACGGAGCTAACTATGGCTACACCTTC
NA,NA,TRBV30,TRBJ1-2,CAWSWGSDGYTF,TGTGCCTGGAGTTGGGGTTCAGATGGCTACACCTTC
TRBD1,NA,TRBV5-1,TRBJ2-4,CASSGTGQQDSIQYF,TGCGCCAGCAGCGGGACGGGACAGCAGGATAGCATTCAGTACTTC
NA,NA,TRBV28,TRBJ1-5,CASSFRTGHQPQHF,TGTGCCAGCAGTTTTAGGACCGGTCATCAGCCCCAGCATTTT